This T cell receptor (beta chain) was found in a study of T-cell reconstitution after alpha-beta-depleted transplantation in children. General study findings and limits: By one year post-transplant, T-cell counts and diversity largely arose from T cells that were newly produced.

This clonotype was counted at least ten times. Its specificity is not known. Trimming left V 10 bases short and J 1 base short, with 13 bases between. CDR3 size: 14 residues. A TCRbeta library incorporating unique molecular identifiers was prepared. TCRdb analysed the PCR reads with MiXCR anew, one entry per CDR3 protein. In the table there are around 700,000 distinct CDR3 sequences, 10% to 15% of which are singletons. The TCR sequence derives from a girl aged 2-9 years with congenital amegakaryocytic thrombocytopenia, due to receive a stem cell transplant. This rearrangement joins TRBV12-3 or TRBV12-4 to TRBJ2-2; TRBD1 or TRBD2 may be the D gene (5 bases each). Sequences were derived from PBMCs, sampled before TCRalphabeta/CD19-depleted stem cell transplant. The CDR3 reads CATGGTENTGELFF. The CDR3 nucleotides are TGTGCCACGGGTGGGACGGAGAACACCGGGGAGCTGTTTTTT.